This T cell receptor beta chain was recorded in a study of shared clonotypes between healthy human individuals. Here immunoSEQ multiplex PCR was the method, and the copy in TCRdb shows in-frame clones only, minus some. The sample has approximately 1,500,000 clones, approximately 97% seen once. Germline CDR1 and CDR2: SEHNR and FQNEAQ (reference sequence). Trimming stripped 1 base from V and 6 bases from J, with 7 bases between. The CDR3 is 13 residues long. This TCR was recovered from a man younger than 45 in good health. Input material: naive CD4+ T cells sorted from blood. Subset described: CD45RA+ positively selected. The chain is built from TRBV7-9 and TRBJ1-5; no clear D gene. This chain's CDR3 is CASSLDGRQPQHF. The CDR3 DNA reads TGTGCCAGCAGCTTAGATGGCCGTCAGCCCCAGCATTTT.